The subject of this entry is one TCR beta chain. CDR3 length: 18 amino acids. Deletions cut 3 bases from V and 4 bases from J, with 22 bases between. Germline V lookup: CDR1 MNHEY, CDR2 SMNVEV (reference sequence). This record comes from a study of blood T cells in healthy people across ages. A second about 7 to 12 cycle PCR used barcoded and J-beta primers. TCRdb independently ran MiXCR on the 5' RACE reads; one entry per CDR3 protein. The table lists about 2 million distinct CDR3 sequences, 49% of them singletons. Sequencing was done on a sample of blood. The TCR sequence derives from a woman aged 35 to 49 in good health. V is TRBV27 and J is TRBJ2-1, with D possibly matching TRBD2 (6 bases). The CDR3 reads CASSFSSWGRREYNEQFF. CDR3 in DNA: TGTGCCAGCAGTTTTTCGTCCTGGGGGAGGAGAGAATACAATGAGCAGTTCTTC.